A selection of T cell receptor beta chains follows, all from one sample in a study of blood T cell repertoires in COVID-19. The protocol was immunoSEQ multiplex PCR, while the TCRdb copy is restricted to in-frame clones and leaves out a portion. The sample yields some 260,000 clones, 75% to 90% seen once. The sequenced material came from PBMCs or T cells enriched from blood (not recorded which). These TCRs come from a man in his forties who had recovered from COVID-19. The CDR3 runs from the conserved cysteine through the conserved F or W. D genes are given only for firm matches. Size values are once, few and many counts, or a class for expanded clones, and some rows have none.

CDR3nt	CDR3aa	j_gene	d_gene	abundance	v_gene
TGTGCCAGCAGCTTACAGGGGCGCAGCACAGATACGCAGTATTTT	CASSLQGRSTDTQYF	TRBJ2-3	TRBD1	.	TRBV5-5
TGTGCCGCCCAATACAAGTCCCAAGAGACCCAGTACTTC	CAAQYKSQETQYF	TRBJ2-5	.	.	TRBV24-1
TGTGCCAGCAGCTTCCGGCAAGGGACTAGCGGGAGCTCCTACGAGCAGTACTTC	CASSFRQGTSGSSYEQYF	TRBJ2-7	TRBD2	.	TRBV7-2
TGTGCCAGTAGTCTTGACAGGGCGAACACCGGGGAGCTGTTTTTT	CASSLDRANTGELFF	TRBJ2-2	TRBD1	.	TRBV19
TGTGCCAGCAGCGGAAGGCCGGGACAGGGGGCTGCCGGGGAGCTGTTTTTT	CASSGRPGQGAAGELFF	TRBJ2-2	TRBD1	.	TRBV7-9
TGTGCCAGCACCACCGCCAGGGGCTACGAGCAGTACTTC	CASTTARGYEQYF	TRBJ2-7	.	.	TRBV28
TGTGCCATCAGTGATTCTCAGGGGAACACTGAAGCTTTCTTT	CAISDSQGNTEAFF	TRBJ1-1	.	.	TRBV10-3
TGCGCCAGCAGTCAATTTGGGACTAGTTTCTACGAGCAGTACTTC	CASSQFGTSFYEQYF	TRBJ2-7	TRBD2	once	TRBV23-1
TGTGCCAGCAGCTCCATAGCGGGGGGGAACACAGATACGCAGTATTTT	CASSSIAGGNTDTQYF	TRBJ2-3	TRBD2	.	TRBV3-1/TRBV3-2
TGTGCCGCGGGGGGGCTCTATGGCTACACCTTC	CAAGGLYGYTF	TRBJ1-2	.	.	TRBV11-2
TGTGCCAGCAGCTCTGGACTAGCGGGCGGTACAGATACGCAGTATTTT	CASSSGLAGGTDTQYF	TRBJ2-3	TRBD2	.	TRBV7-3
TGTGCCAGCAGCCCCCTGTCCGCGGCTAACTATGGCTACACCTTC	CASSPLSAANYGYTF	TRBJ1-2	.	.	TRBV11-2
TGTGCCAGCAGTGAATGGGGACAACGCTCTGGAAACACCATATATTTT	CASSEWGQRSGNTIYF	TRBJ1-3	.	.	TRBV25-1
TGCGCCAGCAGCTCCCAGGGGTCTGGGTCGACCCAGTACTTC	CASSSQGSGSTQYF	TRBJ2-5	.	.	TRBV5-1
TGTGCCTGGACCCCACGGACAGGGGCGTTGGTCGAGACCCAGTACTTC	CAWTPRTGALVETQYF	TRBJ2-5	TRBD1	.	TRBV30
TGTGCCAGCAGCTCTCCGGGACTAGCGTTCGGGGAGCTGTTTTTT	CASSSPGLAFGELFF	TRBJ2-2	TRBD2	.	TRBV11-3
TGTGCCAGCTCACGAGAAAAGGGACAGTACTACGAGCAGTACTTC	CASSREKGQYYEQYF	TRBJ2-7	TRBD1	.	TRBV18
TGTGCCAGCAGCCCGACAGGGTTCCAGCCCCAGCATTTT	CASSPTGFQPQHF	TRBJ1-5	TRBD1	.	TRBV13
TGCGCCAGCAGCCAAGAGCCCCCTGGGCTAGCGGGAGCTTCCTCCTACGAGCAGTACTTC	CASSQEPPGLAGASSYEQYF	TRBJ2-7	TRBD2	.	TRBV4-3
TGTGCCAGCAGGAATCCGGGCAATCAGCCCCAGCATTTT	CASRNPGNQPQHF	TRBJ1-5	.	.	TRBV28
TGTGCCAGCAGCCAGGGGACTAGCGGGGGGCCATCCTACAATGAGCAGTTCTTC	CASSQGTSGGPSYNEQFF	TRBJ2-1	TRBD2	.	TRBV4-2
TGTGCCAGTAGTGGAGGACAGGGCCTCACCTACGAGCAGTACTTC	CASSGGQGLTYEQYF	TRBJ2-7	TRBD1	.	TRBV19
TGTGCCAGCAGCCTCCGTGGGGACACCTATGGCTACACCTTC	CASSLRGDTYGYTF	TRBJ1-2	.	.	TRBV11-2
TGTGCCAGCAGCCCGGGGACGGGAGCTAACTATGGCTACACCTTC	CASSPGTGANYGYTF	TRBJ1-2	.	.	TRBV9
TGTGCCAGCAGTTCTCCCGGGGTTGGCGGGGAGCTGTTTTTT	CASSSPGVGGELFF	TRBJ2-2	.	.	TRBV6-6
TGTGCCACCAGCAGAGTCAGCACAGGGCTGACTGAAGCTTTCTTT	CATSRVSTGLTEAFF	TRBJ1-1	.	.	TRBV15
TGTGCCAGCTCAACCGGACAGTACAATGAGCAGTTCTTC	CASSTGQYNEQFF	TRBJ2-1	.	.	TRBV18
TGTGCCAGCAGCTTCCGGGACAGGGGGTTTTACGAGCAGTACTTC	CASSFRDRGFYEQYF	TRBJ2-7	TRBD1	.	TRBV5-4
TGCGCCAGCAGTTCGGAGCCGAACACCGGGGAGCTGTTTTTT	CASSSEPNTGELFF	TRBJ2-2	.	.	TRBV5-1
TGCGCCAGCACCACCATGACAGGTATAGCCAAAAACATTCAGTACTTC	CASTTMTGIAKNIQYF	TRBJ2-4	.	once	TRBV10-1
TGCGCCAGCAGCTTGGACGGTTGGCGGGGGGCCGTCTACGAGCAGTACTTC	CASSLDGWRGAVYEQYF	TRBJ2-7	TRBD2	.	TRBV5-1
TGTGCCAGCAGCTTGGGGTGGGACAGTGTCACAGATACGCAGTATTTT	CASSLGWDSVTDTQYF	TRBJ2-3	TRBD1	.	TRBV5-6
TGTGCCAGCTCACAGGGACAGGGGGCTGGCTACACCTTC	CASSQGQGAGYTF	TRBJ1-2	TRBD1	.	TRBV18
TGCGCCAGCAGATTAGAAGCGGGACCCACAGATACGCAGTATTTT	CASRLEAGPTDTQYF	TRBJ2-3	TRBD2	.	TRBV5-1
TGTGCCAGCAGTTGGGACTTCGGGCCCCAAGAGACCCAGTACTTC	CASSWDFGPQETQYF	TRBJ2-5	.	.	TRBV2
TGTGCCAGCAGCCAACTCCACTTCACAGGGAGCTCTGGAAACACCATATATTTT	CASSQLHFTGSSGNTIYF	TRBJ1-3	.	once	TRBV3-1/TRBV3-2
TGTGCCAGCAGCTTTCCCCCCGCCTCGGACAGATACGAGCAGTACTTC	CASSFPPASDRYEQYF	TRBJ2-7	.	.	TRBV7-8
TGTGCCAGCAGCTTAGTTCTCCAGGAAAAACTGTTTTTT	CASSLVLQEKLFF	TRBJ1-4	.	.	TRBV7-8
TGTGCCAGTAGTATCCTCGCAGGACAGCGAGGAAACACCATATATTTT	CASSILAGQRGNTIYF	TRBJ1-3	.	.	TRBV19
TGTGCCAGCAGCTTCGGGGTAGAAGCTGGAAACACCATATATTTT	CASSFGVEAGNTIYF	TRBJ1-3	.	.	TRBV5-5
TGTGCCAGCAGCTTTGGGCTAACCGGGGAGCTGTTTTTT	CASSFGLTGELFF	TRBJ2-2	.	.	TRBV7-3
TGTGCCAGTAGTCGATCAGACAGATACTATGGCTACACCTTC	CASSRSDRYYGYTF	TRBJ1-2	.	.	TRBV19
TGTGCCATCAATGAGGGGGCCCCCCAAGAGACCCAGTACTTC	CAINEGAPQETQYF	TRBJ2-5	TRBD1	.	TRBV10-3
TGCGCCAGCAGCCGTGGAGGCACCTCCATGAACACTGAAGCTTTCTTT	CASSRGGTSMNTEAFF	TRBJ1-1	.	.	TRBV4-1
TGTGCCAGCAGCTTAGGGGACAGGGTAGAATCACCCCTCCACTTT	CASSLGDRVESPLHF	TRBJ1-6	TRBD1	.	TRBV11-2
TGTGCCAGCAGCCCAGGGGGTTTGGGTAATTCACCCCTCCACTTT	CASSPGGLGNSPLHF	TRBJ1-6	TRBD1	.	TRBV7-9
TGTGCCAGCAGAGGGCCCGGGACAGGGTCCCATAGTGAAAAACTGTTTTTT	CASRGPGTGSHSEKLFF	TRBJ1-4	TRBD1	.	TRBV7-2
TGTGCCAGCAGCGTCTCCCCGGGAGCTAATGAAAAACTGTTTTTT	CASSVSPGANEKLFF	TRBJ1-4	.	.	TRBV9
TGTGCCAGCAGCGCCGGTACCACAGTACTGAACACTGAAGCTTTCTTT	CASSAGTTVLNTEAFF	TRBJ1-1	.	.	TRBV7-3
TGCAGCGTAGGCGACAGGGCGCTTAATGAAAAACTGTTTTTT	CSVGDRALNEKLFF	TRBJ1-4	TRBD1	few	TRBV29-1
TGTGCCAGCACCGCTGGGACAGGGGGAATCTTGAACACTGAAGCTTTCTTT	CASTAGTGGILNTEAFF	TRBJ1-1	TRBD1	.	TRBV13
TGCAGCGTCGGAGTGTGGGTAGCGGGATTCATTCCCCCGGACACAGATACGCAGTATTTT	CSVGVWVAGFIPPDTDTQYF	TRBJ2-3	TRBD2	.	TRBV29-1
TGTGCCAGCACATCAGGGGGCCTCTACTATGGCTACACCTTC	CASTSGGLYYGYTF	TRBJ1-2	TRBD1	.	TRBV6-5
TGTGCCAGCAGTGAACTTCCGAACACTGAAGCTTTCTTT	CASSELPNTEAFF	TRBJ1-1	.	.	TRBV25-1
TGTGCTAGTGGTTCTCACAGGGAGGGTCAGCCCCAGCATTTT	CASGSHREGQPQHF	TRBJ1-5	.	few	TRBV12-5
TGTGCCAGCAGCTTGGAATGGGGGGGAGTCGAGGAGACCCAGTACTTC	CASSLEWGGVEETQYF	TRBJ2-5	TRBD2	.	TRBV5-4
TGCGCCAGCAGCTTGGTGTGGGGAGGGAGCACTGAAGCTTTCTTT	CASSLVWGGSTEAFF	TRBJ1-1	.	.	TRBV5-1